The rows below give T cell receptor beta chains drawn from one sample of a study of control samples from healthy donors and cancer patients. Only in-frame clones appear in the TCRdb table, and some are missing; sequencing was by immunoSEQ multiplex PCR. The repertoire consists of some 150,000 clones, with about 89% occurring once and the leading ten covering under 9%. Sequenced material: blood. The receptors come from a man aged 18 to 29 in good health. Each CDR3 is given with its conserved first and last residue. A D gene is named only where the DNA matches it firmly. Size is stated for part of the rows, as once, few or many counts, or as a class when the clone is expanded.

15	TRBD1	TRBJ2-1	-	TRBV7-2	CASSARQGSYNEQFF	TGTGCCAGCAGCGCGCGACAGGGGTCCTACAATGAGCAGTTCTTC
13	-	TRBJ2-1	once	TRBV4-2	CASSQPDLNEQFF	TGTGCCAGCAGCCAACCCGACTTAAATGAGCAGTTCTTC
12	TRBD1	TRBJ1-1	-	TRBV19	CATTPGGREAFF	TGTGCCACAACCCCAGGGGGACGTGAAGCTTTCTTT
17	-	TRBJ2-7	-	TRBV7-9	CASSLSIQGSGSYEQYF	TGTGCCAGCAGCTTATCTATACAGGGAAGTGGGTCCTACGAGCAGTACTTC
13	-	TRBJ2-3	once	TRBV30	CAWSVGGSDTQYF	TGTGCCTGGAGTGTAGGGGGATCAGATACGCAGTATTTT
16	-	TRBJ2-3	-	TRBV5-1	CASSLEVRAATDTQYF	TGCGCCAGCAGCTTGGAGGTTAGGGCGGCCACAGATACGCAGTATTTT
14	TRBD1	TRBJ1-1	-	TRBV7-9	CASTPGTGNTEAFF	TGTGCCAGCACCCCCGGGACAGGGAACACTGAAGCTTTCTTT
16	TRBD1	TRBJ2-2	-	TRBV5-1	CASSSWGQGAIGELFF	TGCGCCAGCAGCTCGTGGGGACAGGGGGCTATCGGGGAGCTGTTTTTT
16	-	TRBJ2-7	-	TRBV3-1/TRBV3-2	CASSQVAAPAAYEQYF	TGTGCCAGCAGCCAAGTCGCTGCTCCTGCTGCCTACGAGCAGTACTTC
11	-	TRBJ2-7	few	TRBV7-9	CASSLSYEQYF	TGTGCCAGCAGTCTAAGCTACGAGCAGTACTTC
13	TRBD1	TRBJ1-2	-	TRBV12-3/TRBV12-4	CASSREGALGYTF	TGTGCCAGCAGCCGGGAGGGGGCGCTTGGCTACACCTTC
15	-	TRBJ1-1	-	TRBV7-2	CASSLVGAPNTEAFF	TGTGCCAGCAGCTTAGTGGGGGCCCCGAACACTGAAGCTTTCTTT
14	TRBD1	TRBJ2-3	-	TRBV5-4	CASSETGPADTQYF	TGTGCCAGCAGCGAGACAGGGCCGGCCGATACGCAGTATTTT
14	-	TRBJ2-7	-	TRBV4-3	CASSLRTGGYEQYF	TGCGCCAGCAGCCTTCGGACTGGCGGCTACGAGCAGTACTTC
14	TRBD1	TRBJ2-1	-	TRBV19	CASSTLTGGGEQFF	TGTGCCAGTAGTACCCTCACAGGGGGAGGTGAGCAGTTCTTC